The next 26 T cell receptor beta chains were all read from a single sample in a study of ipilimumab plus nivolumab after autologous stem cell transplantation. The method was immunoSEQ multiplex PCR; TCRdb's version includes in-frame clones alone and lacks a portion of them. The sample shows 35,000 to 50,000 clones, about 88% of them seen only once. The sample consisted of PBMCs, taken in a trial of ipilimumab plus nivolumab as post-transplant consolidation. The receptors originated from a male donor with multiple myeloma.

The genes are TRBV7-9 and TRBJ1-4, with a weak D call TRBD1 (6 bases). There are 15 residues in the CDR3. Trimming stripped 3 bases from V and 3 bases from J, with 11 bases between. Germline assignment: CDR1 SEHNR and CDR2 FQNEAQ (reference sequence). The CDR3: CASSFQDSPNEKLFF. The CDR3 nucleotides are TGTGCCAGCAGCTTCCAGGACAGCCCTAATGAAAAACTGTTTTTT.

V and J are TRBV6-6 and TRBJ2-1; weak D call: TRBD2 (5 bases). Germline CDR1 reads MNHNY; CDR2 reads SVGAGI (reference sequence). CDR3 size: 16 residues. Trimming pared 5 bases from V and 3 bases from J, leaving 17 bases between. The CDR3 sequence: CASSTLLHRDYNEQFF. DNA for the CDR3: TGTGCCAGCAGTACTTTGTTACACCGGGACTACAATGAGCAGTTCTTC.

The chain employs TRBV7-2 and TRBJ2-7; D remains unclear. CDR1 and CDR2 (germline): SGHTA, FQGNSA. This CDR3 has 14 amino acids. V was pared by 2 bases and J by 3 bases, with 11 bases between. CDR3 loop: CASSLSLVFYEQYF. CDR3 DNA sequence: TGTGCCAGCAGCTTAAGCTTAGTCTTCTACGAGCAGTACTTC.

This CDR3 is CASSLVLVRDTEAFF. CDR3 nucleotide sequence: TGTGCCAGCAGCTTAGTCTTGGTCAGGGACACTGAAGCTTTCTTT. The gene calls are TRBV11-3 and TRBJ1-1; a possible D gene is TRBD1 (5 bases). Trimming took off 1 base at V and 3 bases at J, with 12 bases between the two ends. Germline lookup yields CDR1 SGHNT and CDR2 YENEEA. CDR3 length: 15 amino acids. Based on the CDR3 plus reference TRBV11-3 and TRBJ1-1, the full variable domain is EAGVVQSPRYKIIEKKQPVAFWCNPISGHNTLYWYLQNLGQGPELLIRYENEEAVDDSQLPKDRFSAERLKGVDSTLKIQPAELGDSAVYLCASSLVLVRDTEAFFGQGTRLTVV.

The gene calls are TRBV7-3 and TRBJ2-1, with TRBD1 matching 7 bases. The CDR3 extends over 12 amino acids. V lost 3 bases, J lost 9 bases, and 2 bases stayed unmatched. Germline CDR1 SGHTA, CDR2 FQGTGA. CDR3 nucleotides: TGTGCCAGCAGCTTCCGGGACAGTGAGCAGTTCTTC. Its translation is CASSFRDSEQFF.

V and J are TRBV2 and TRBJ2-3; unclear D gene. CDR3 length: 11 residues. V was pared by 7 bases and J by 2 bases, with 4 bases between. The germline V gene has CDR1 SNHLY and CDR2 FYNNEI. CDR3 protein: CASKSTDTQYF. CDR3 bases: TGTGCCAGCAAATCCACAGATACGCAGTATTTT.

The V call is TRBV10-3, the J call TRBJ1-2, with a tentative D call TRBD1 (5 bases). Germline-derived CDR1 and CDR2 are ENHRY and SYGVKD. The CDR3 length is 14 residues. V lost 6 bases and J 0 bases, leaving 11 bases between the germline ends. The CDR3 DNA sequence: TGTGCCATCAGGGCGAGGGACGCTAACTATGGCTACACCTTC. Its protein is CAIRARDANYGYTF.

The chain has TRBV7-9 and TRBJ2-5; perhaps TRBD1 as D (5 bases). Trimming stripped 1 base from V and 1 base from J, with 10 bases between. CDR1 SEHNR and CDR2 FQNEAQ come from the germline V gene (reference sequence). The CDR3 extends over 15 amino acids. Written as DNA, the CDR3 is TGTGCCAGCAGCTTAGTGCCAGGGCCCCAAGAGACCCAGTACTTC. Its protein is CASSLVPGPQETQYF.

The chain employs TRBV19 and TRBJ1-5; TRBD1 matches at 10 bases. The trim removed 4 bases at V and 2 bases at J, leaving 11 bases unmatched. Per the germline V gene, CDR1 is LNHDA and CDR2 is SQIVND (reference sequence). This CDR3 spans 18 amino acids. The CDR3 spells CASSKPSGTGVGNQPQHF. CDR3 in DNA: TGTGCCAGTAGTAAGCCCTCCGGGACAGGGGTGGGCAATCAGCCCCAGCATTTT.

The chain has TRBV4-3 and TRBJ1-1; the D gene is possibly TRBD1 (5 bases). The V end lost 2 bases, the J end lost 5 bases, and 12 bases lay between the germline ends. The germline V gene encodes CDR1 LGHNA and CDR2 YSLEER. There are 14 residues in the CDR3. The CDR3 DNA follows: TGCGCCAGCAGCCAAAATGGGGGAGGTACTGAAGCTTTCTTT. Amino acids: CASSQNGGGTEAFF.

The chain links TRBV7-9 to TRBJ1-5; possible D gene TRBD1, 5 bases. The CDR3 has 13 amino acids. Looked up from germline, CDR1 is SEHNR and CDR2 is FQNEAQ (reference sequence). V was pared by 1 base and J by 7 bases, with 8 bases between. CDR3 protein: CASSLGGYQPQHF. CDR3 DNA sequence: TGTGCCAGCAGCTTAGGGGGCTACCAGCCCCAGCATTTT.

The chain joins TRBV30 to TRBJ2-1, with TRBD1 matching 8 bases. V lost 3 bases and J lost 6; bases outside the gene matches: 4. Germline V gives CDR1 GTSNPN, CDR2 SVGIG (reference sequence). The CDR3 totals 13 residues. CDR3 amino acids: CAWSRGTGNEQFF. The CDR3 DNA follows: TGTGCCTGGAGCAGGGGGACAGGCAATGAGCAGTTCTTC.

CDR3 region: CASTRQGVFGYTF. The CDR3 DNA is TGTGCCAGTACTCGCCAGGGGGTTTTTGGCTACACCTTC. This chain connects TRBV19 to TRBJ1-2; 7 positions match TRBD1. V was clipped by 7 bases and J by 7 bases; unmatched bases: 9. CDR1 is LNHDA and CDR2 is SQIVND in the germline V gene (reference sequence). The CDR3 contains 13 residues. Supplemented by reference TRBV19 and TRBJ1-2, the full variable domain reads DGGITQSPKYLFRKEGQNVTLSCEQNLNHDAMYWYRQDPGQGLRLIYYSQIVNDFQKGDIAEGYSVSREKKESFPLTVTSAQKNPTAFYLCASTRQGVFGYTFGSGTRLTVV.

This sequence joins TRBV2 and TRBJ2-1; D perhaps matches TRBD2 (6 bases). Germline loops: CDR1 SNHLY, CDR2 FYNNEI. Trimming shortened V by 2 bases and J by 4 bases, and 18 bases separated the two germline ends. The CDR3 loop spans 17 amino acids. The CDR3 reads CASSESIPRGTYNEQFF. CDR3 sequence (DNA): TGTGCCAGCAGTGAAAGTATACCCCGCGGGACTTACAATGAGCAGTTCTTC.

The chain is built from TRBV5-1 and TRBJ2-7, with TRBD2 matching over 7 bases. The CDR3 has 14 amino acids. From germline, CDR1 is SGHRS and CDR2 YFSETQ. The V gene end was trimmed by 4 bases and the J gene end by 0 bases; junction bases not matched to a gene: 4. CDR3 in DNA: TGCGCCAGCAGCACCGGGACTAACTCCTACGAGCAGTACTTC. Protein sequence: CASSTGTNSYEQYF.

The chain combines TRBV28 with TRBJ2-7, with D unresolved. Per the germline V gene, CDR1 is MDHEN and CDR2 is SYDVKM. This CDR3 spans 13 amino acids. Trimming removed 6 bases from V and 2 bases from J, with 11 bases in between. Written as DNA, the CDR3 is TGTGCCAGCAGGCCAGGACGGACCTACGAGCAGTACTTC. Its translation is CASRPGRTYEQYF.

The chain has TRBV6-5 and TRBJ1-5; tentatively, D is TRBD1 (6 bases). Germline-derived CDR1 and CDR2 are MNHEY and SVGAGI. The length of the CDR3 is 16 residues. Trimming took 6 bases from V and 0 from J, leaving 15 bases between them. The CDR3 here is CASSYREFDSNQPQHF. In DNA, the CDR3 is TGTGCCAGCAGCTACAGGGAATTTGATAGCAATCAGCCCCAGCATTTT.

V is TRBV6-5 and J is TRBJ2-5; weak D call: TRBD1 (5 bases). Germline-derived CDR1 and CDR2 are MNHEY and SVGAGI. Trimming left V 5 bases short and J 5 bases short, with 15 bases between. The CDR3 is 14 amino acids. The CDR3 bases are TGTGCCAGCAGTGAAGGGGCCGGGCGGGAGACCCAGTACTTC. As protein: CASSEGAGRETQYF.

This CDR3 reads CASSQRGLAPTDTQYF. DNA for the CDR3: TGTGCCAGCAGCCAACGGGGACTAGCCCCCACAGATACGCAGTATTTT. The rearrangement uses TRBV4-2 and TRBJ2-3, with 9 bases matching TRBD2. From germline, CDR1 is LGHNA and CDR2 YNFKEQ. With V trimmed by 2 bases and J by 2 bases, 5 bases remained unmatched. CDR3 size: 16 residues.

The V call is TRBV28, the J call TRBJ1-5; D is unclear. This CDR3 is 13 amino acids long. From germline, CDR1 is MDHEN and CDR2 SYDVKM. V shed 8 bases and J shed 6 bases, with 14 bases lying between them. CDR3 sequence reads: CASSTLAAQPQHF. CDR3 coding DNA: TGTGCCAGCTCTACATTAGCGGCTCAGCCCCAGCATTTT.

The chain combines TRBV6-1 with TRBJ1-3; D might be TRBD1 (6 bases). Germline CDR1 MNHNS, CDR2 SASEGT. The CDR3 has 15 residues. Trimming took 5 bases from V and 2 from J, leaving 13 bases between them. Written as DNA, the CDR3 is TGTGCCAGCAGTCCTACCGGGACAACTGGAAACACCATATATTTT. Protein product: CASSPTGTTGNTIYF.

V and J are TRBV9 and TRBJ2-2; 12 positions match TRBD1. V dropped 5 bases and J dropped 7; count of bases not matched to a gene: 9. This CDR3 is built from 16 residues. Germline assignment: CDR1 SGDLS and CDR2 YYNGEE. The CDR3 coding sequence is TGTGCCAGCAGTCCAGGGACAGGGGGCGCGGTCGGGGAGCTGTTTTTT. The encoded protein is CASSPGTGGAVGELFF.

About this clone: The same CDR3 can be traced to other DNA sequences in this sample. This chain joins TRBV7-2 and TRBJ1-5; 7 nucleotides align to TRBD1. The germline V gene has CDR1 SGHTA and CDR2 FQGNSA. The CDR3 covers 15 residues. V lost 1 base and J lost 7; bases outside the gene matches: 7. This CDR3 reads CASSLGQGGGQPQHF. The CDR3, as DNA: TGTGCCAGCAGCTTAGGACAGGGTGGAGGGCAGCCCCAGCATTTT.

This chain connects TRBV19 to TRBJ2-7, with TRBD1 identical over 11 bases. The junction had 4 bases not matched to a gene; V was cut back by 6 bases and J by 6 bases. Germline CDR1 LNHDA, CDR2 SQIVND (reference sequence). This CDR3 has 13 residues. In DNA form, the CDR3 reads TGTGCCAGTAGCTCCGGGACAGGGGGCGAGCAGTACTTC. This codes for CASSSGTGGEQYF.

The J gene is TRBJ1-2, the V gene TRBV6-5; D unclear. V dropped 5 bases and J dropped 5 bases, with 15 bases sitting between them. The germline gives CDR1 MNHEY, CDR2 SVGAGI. The CDR3 extends over 14 amino acids. CDR3 coding DNA: TGTGCCAGCAGTCCATCGACGGTGCCGTATGGCTACACCTTC. Translated: CASSPSTVPYGYTF.

The chain uses TRBV10-3 and TRBJ1-4, with 7 bases lining up with TRBD1. The CDR3 covers 15 residues. CDR1 and CDR2 (germline): ENHRY, SYGVKD. V was pared by 5 bases and J by 8 bases, with 11 bases of the junction left unmatched. CDR3 region: CAISKRGLAEEKLFF. In DNA, the CDR3 is TGTGCCATCAGTAAAAGGGGGCTGGCGGAGGAAAAACTGTTTTTT.